A single sample gave rise to the 4 T cell receptor beta chains below, sequenced in a study of cytomegalovirus exposure and HLA in healthy donors. 13 Jbeta primers and 60 Vbeta primers were used for the PCR. Profiled with immunoSEQ multiplex PCR; TCRdb holds only in-frame clones, not every one. The profile covers 180,000 or so clones, with 76% appearing a single time and 2.5% taken by the ten largest. Source material: PBMCs. The receptors here all came from a woman between 25 and 40 years old in good health and CMV-seropositive.

This clone was recorded once. V gene TRBV2 combines with J gene TRBJ2-3, with no clear D. Germline CDR1 SNHLY, CDR2 FYNNEI. The CDR3 covers 11 residues. V lost 8 bases, J lost 5 bases, and 8 bases lay in between. The CDR3 is CASRVGDTQYF. As DNA, the CDR3 is TGTGCCAGCCGGGTGGGAGATACGCAGTATTTT.

J is TRBJ2-1 and V is TRBV7-3; D unresolved. CDR1 is SGHTA, CDR2 FQGTGA, per germline. Trimming cost V 5 bases and J 2 bases, with 13 bases left between them. CDR3 length: 15 residues. CDR3 sequence reads: CASSADHNTYNEQFF. The CDR3 DNA reads TGTGCCAGCAGCGCGGATCATAATACCTACAATGAGCAGTTCTTC.

The chain uses TRBV5-1 and TRBJ2-1; 8 bases agree with TRBD1. V lost 4 bases to trimming and J lost 5 bases; unmatched junction nucleotides: 5. CDR3 length: 14 amino acids. Germline assignment: CDR1 SGHRS and CDR2 YFSETQ. The CDR3 sequence: CASSLLDRDNEQFF. The CDR3 DNA is TGCGCCAGCAGCCTACTGGACAGGGACAATGAGCAGTTCTTC.

The V call is TRBV7-6, the J call TRBJ2-7; no firm D call. Per germline, CDR1 SGHVS and CDR2 FNYEAQ. This CDR3 is built from 13 residues. The V and J ends lost 2 bases and 3 bases respectively, with 8 bases between them. As DNA, the CDR3 is TGTGCCAGCAGCTTACTACAGAGCTACGAGCAGTACTTC. It specifies CASSLLQSYEQYF.